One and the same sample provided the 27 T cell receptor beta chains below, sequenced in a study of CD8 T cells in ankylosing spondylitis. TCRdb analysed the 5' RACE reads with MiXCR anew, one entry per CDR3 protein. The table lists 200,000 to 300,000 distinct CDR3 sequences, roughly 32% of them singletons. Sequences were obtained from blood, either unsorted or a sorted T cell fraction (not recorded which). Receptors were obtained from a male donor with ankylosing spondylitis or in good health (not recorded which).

CDR3 in amino acids: CSARLGRDHYEQYF. CDR3 in DNA: TGCAGTGCTAGACTCGGTCGGGACCACTACGAGCAGTACTTC. V gene TRBV20-1 combines with J gene TRBJ2-7; tentatively, D is TRBD1 or TRBD2 (5 bases each). The CDR3 is made up of 14 amino acids. V shed 2 bases and J shed 3 bases, with 14 bases lying between them. Germline-derived CDR1 and CDR2 are DFQATT and SNEGSKA (reference sequence).

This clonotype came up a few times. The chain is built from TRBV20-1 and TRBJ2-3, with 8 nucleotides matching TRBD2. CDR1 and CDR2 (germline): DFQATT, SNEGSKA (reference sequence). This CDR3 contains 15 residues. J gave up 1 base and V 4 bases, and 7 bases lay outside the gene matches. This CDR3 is CSATPLAGRTDTQYF. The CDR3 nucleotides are TGCAGTGCTACCCCCTTAGCGGGACGCACAGATACGCAGTATTTT.

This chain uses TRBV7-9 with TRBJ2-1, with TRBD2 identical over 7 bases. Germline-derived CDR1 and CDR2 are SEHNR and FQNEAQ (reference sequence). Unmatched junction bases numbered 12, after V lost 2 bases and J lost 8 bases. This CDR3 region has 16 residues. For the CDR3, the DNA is TGTGCCAGCAGCTTATTCTTGCGGGGGAGCCGGGATGAGCAGTTCTTC. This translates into CASSLFLRGSRDEQFF.

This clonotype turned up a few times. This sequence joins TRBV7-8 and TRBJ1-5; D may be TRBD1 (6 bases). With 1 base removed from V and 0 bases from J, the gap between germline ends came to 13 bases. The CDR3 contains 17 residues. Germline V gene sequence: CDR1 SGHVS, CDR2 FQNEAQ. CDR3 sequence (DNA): TGTGCCAGCAGCTTAGGGATCCAGGGACATAGCAATCAGCCCCAGCATTTT. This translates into CASSLGIQGHSNQPQHF.

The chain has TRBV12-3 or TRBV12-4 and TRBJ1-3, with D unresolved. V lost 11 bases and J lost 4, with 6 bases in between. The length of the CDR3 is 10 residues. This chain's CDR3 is CAVGGNTIYF. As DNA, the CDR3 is TGTGCCGTCGGGGGAAACACCATATATTTT.

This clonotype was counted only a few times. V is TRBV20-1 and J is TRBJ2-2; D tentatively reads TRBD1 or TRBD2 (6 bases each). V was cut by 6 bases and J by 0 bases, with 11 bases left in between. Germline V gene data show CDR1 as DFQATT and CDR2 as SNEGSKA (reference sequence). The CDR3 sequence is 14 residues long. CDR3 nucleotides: TGCAGTGCCGGGGGACAATCGAACACCGGGGAGCTGTTTTTT. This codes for CSAGGQSNTGELFF.

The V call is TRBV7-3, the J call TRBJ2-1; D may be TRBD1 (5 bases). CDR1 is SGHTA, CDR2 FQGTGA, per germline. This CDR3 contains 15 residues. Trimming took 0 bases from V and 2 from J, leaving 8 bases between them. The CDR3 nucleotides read TGTGCCAGCAGCTTAACGGCAGGGACCTACAATGAGCAGTTCTTC. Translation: CASSLTAGTYNEQFF.

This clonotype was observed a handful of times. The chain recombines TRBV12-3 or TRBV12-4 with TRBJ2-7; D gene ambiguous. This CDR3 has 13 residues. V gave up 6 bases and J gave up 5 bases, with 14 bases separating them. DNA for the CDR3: TGTGCCAGCAGCGGTGGGTTGGTAGACGAGCAGTACTTC. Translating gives CASSGGLVDEQYF.

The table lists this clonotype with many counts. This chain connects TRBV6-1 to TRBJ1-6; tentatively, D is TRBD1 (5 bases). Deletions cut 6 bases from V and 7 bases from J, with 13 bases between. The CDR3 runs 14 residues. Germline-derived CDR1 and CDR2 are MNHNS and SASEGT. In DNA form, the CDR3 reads TGTGCCAGCAGCCGGGACCGCCACAATTCACCCCTCCACTTT. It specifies CASSRDRHNSPLHF.

The CDR3 DNA sequence: TGTGCCAGCAGAATCCGGGACAGGGTGAGGACGCAGTATTTT. Encoded protein: CASRIRDRVRTQYF. The chain is built from TRBV2 and TRBJ2-3; 9 positions match TRBD1. The germline V gene has CDR1 SNHLY and CDR2 FYNNEI. J gave up 9 bases and V 6 bases, and 10 bases lay outside the gene matches. There are 14 residues in the CDR3.

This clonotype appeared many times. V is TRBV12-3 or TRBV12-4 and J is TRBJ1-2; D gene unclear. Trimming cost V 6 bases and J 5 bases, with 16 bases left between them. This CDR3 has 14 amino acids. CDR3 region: CASRGDEYLYGYTF. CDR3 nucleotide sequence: TGTGCCAGCAGAGGCGACGAATACTTATATGGCTACACCTTC.

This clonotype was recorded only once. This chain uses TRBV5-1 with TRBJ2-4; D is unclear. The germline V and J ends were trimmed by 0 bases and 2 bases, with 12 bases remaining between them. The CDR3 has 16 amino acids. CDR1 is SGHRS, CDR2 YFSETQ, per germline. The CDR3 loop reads CASSLGGRQTKNIQYF. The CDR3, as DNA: TGCGCCAGCAGCTTGGGGGGTCGGCAAACCAAAAACATTCAGTACTTC.

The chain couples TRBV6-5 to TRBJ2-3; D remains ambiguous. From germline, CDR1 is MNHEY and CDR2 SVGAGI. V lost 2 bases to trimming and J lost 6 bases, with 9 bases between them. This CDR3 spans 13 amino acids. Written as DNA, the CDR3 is TGTGCCAGCAGTTACACGGGTCGGGATACGCAGTATTTT. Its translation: CASSYTGRDTQYF.

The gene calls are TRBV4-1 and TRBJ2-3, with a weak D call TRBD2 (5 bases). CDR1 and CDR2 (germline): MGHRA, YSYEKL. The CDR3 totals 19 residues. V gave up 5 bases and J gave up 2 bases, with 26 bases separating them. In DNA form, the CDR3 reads TGCGCCAGCAGCACGACGGGGTCTGACGGAACGTCTAACACAGATACGCAGTATTTT. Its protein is CASSTTGSDGTSNTDTQYF.

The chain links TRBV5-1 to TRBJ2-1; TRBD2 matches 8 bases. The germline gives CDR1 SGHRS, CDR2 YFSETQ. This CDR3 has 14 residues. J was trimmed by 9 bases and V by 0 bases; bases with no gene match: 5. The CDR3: CASSLGTSFGEQFF. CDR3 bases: TGCGCCAGCAGCTTGGGGACTAGCTTCGGTGAGCAGTTCTTC.

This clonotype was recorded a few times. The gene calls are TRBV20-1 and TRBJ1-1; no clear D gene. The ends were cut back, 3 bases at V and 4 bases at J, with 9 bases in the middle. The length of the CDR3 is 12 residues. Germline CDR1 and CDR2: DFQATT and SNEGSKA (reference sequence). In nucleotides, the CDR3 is TGCAGTGCTAGGGGGAGAGTCACTGAAGCTTTCTTT. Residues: CSARGRVTEAFF.

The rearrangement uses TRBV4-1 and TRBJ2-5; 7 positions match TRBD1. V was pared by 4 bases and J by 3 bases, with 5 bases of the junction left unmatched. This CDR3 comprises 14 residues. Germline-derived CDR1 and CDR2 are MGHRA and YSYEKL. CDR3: CASSPDRVKETQYF. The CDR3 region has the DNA TGCGCCAGCAGCCCCGACAGGGTAAAAGAGACCCAGTACTTC.

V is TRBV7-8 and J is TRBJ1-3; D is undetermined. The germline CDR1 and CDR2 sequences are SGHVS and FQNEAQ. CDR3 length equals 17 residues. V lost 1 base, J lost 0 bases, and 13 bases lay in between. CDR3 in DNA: TGTGCCAGCAGCTTAGTAGGGATCTACGTCTCTGGAAACACCATATATTTT. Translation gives CASSLVGIYVSGNTIYF.

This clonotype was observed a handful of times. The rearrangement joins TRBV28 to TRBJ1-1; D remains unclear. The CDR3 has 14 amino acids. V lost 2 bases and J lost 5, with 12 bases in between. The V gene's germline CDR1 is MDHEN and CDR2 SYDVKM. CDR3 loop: CASSLGTAITEAFF. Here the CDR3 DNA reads TGTGCCAGCAGTTTAGGAACAGCGATTACTGAAGCTTTCTTT.

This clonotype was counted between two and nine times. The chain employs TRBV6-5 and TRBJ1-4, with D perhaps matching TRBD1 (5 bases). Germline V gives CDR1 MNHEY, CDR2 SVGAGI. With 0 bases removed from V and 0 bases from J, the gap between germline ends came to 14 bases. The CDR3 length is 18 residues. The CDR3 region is CASSYSTPTAATNEKLFF. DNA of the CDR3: TGTGCCAGCAGTTACTCGACCCCGACAGCTGCAACTAATGAAAAACTGTTTTTT.

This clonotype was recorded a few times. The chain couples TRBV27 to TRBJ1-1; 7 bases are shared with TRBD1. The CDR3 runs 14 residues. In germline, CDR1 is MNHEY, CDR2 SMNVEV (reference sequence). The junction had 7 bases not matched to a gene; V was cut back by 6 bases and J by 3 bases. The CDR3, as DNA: TGTGCCAGCAGACGACAGGGAGGGGACACTGAAGCTTTCTTT. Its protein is CASRRQGGDTEAFF.

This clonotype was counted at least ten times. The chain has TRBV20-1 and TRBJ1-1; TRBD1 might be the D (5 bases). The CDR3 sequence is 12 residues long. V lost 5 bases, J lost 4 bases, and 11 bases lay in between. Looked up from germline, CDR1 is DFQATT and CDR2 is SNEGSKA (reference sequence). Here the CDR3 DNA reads TGCAGTGCTCCCGGGGGTGGCACTGAAGCTTTCTTT. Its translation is CSAPGGGTEAFF.

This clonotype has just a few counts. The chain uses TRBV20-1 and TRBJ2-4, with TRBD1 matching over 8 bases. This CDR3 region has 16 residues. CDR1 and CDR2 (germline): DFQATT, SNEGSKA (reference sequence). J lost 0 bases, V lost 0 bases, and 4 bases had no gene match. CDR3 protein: CSARDLDREAKNIQYF. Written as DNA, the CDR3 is TGCAGTGCTAGAGATCTGGACAGGGAAGCCAAAAACATTCAGTACTTC.

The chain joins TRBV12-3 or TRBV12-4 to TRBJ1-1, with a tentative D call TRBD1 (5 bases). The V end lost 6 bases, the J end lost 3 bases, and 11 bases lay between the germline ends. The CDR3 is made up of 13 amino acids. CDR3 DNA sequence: TGTGCCAGCAGCCGGGACCGATACACTGAAGCTTTCTTT. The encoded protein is CASSRDRYTEAFF.

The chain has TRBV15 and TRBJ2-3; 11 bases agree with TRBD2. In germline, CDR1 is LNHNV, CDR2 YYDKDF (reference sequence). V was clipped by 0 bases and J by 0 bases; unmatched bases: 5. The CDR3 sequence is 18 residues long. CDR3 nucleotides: TGTGCCACCAGCAGAGAGTTAGCGGGGGGGCCTAGCACAGATACGCAGTATTTT. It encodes CATSRELAGGPSTDTQYF.

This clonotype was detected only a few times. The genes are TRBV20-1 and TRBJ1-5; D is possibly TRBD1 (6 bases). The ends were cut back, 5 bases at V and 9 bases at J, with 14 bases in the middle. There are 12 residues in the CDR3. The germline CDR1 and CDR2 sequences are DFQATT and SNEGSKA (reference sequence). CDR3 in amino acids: CSAATGHGPQHF. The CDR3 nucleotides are TGCAGTGCTGCTACAGGGCATGGGCCCCAGCATTTT.

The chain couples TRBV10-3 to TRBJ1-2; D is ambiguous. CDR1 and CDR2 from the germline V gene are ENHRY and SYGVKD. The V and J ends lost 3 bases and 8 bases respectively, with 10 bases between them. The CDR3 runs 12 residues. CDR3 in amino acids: CAISDLLGGYTF. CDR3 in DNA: TGTGCCATCAGTGACTTGCTGGGCGGCTACACCTTC.